The clone carrying this T cell receptor (beta chain) has a single count. Trimming stripped 4 bases from V and 4 bases from J, with 14 bases between. This CDR3 has 14 amino acids. Germline-derived CDR1 and CDR2 are SGHNT and YYREEE (reference sequence). The protocol was immunoSEQ multiplex PCR, while the TCRdb copy is restricted to in-frame clones and leaves out a portion. The sample contains roughly 67,000 clones, 70% to 90% of which appear only once. The sample originates from a study of OX40 agonist ivuxolimab in advanced cancers. This chain connects TRBV5-4 to TRBJ2-5, with D perhaps matching TRBD1 or TRBD2 (6 bases each). The clonotype originates from an adult with an advanced solid tumor such as melanoma, head and neck, liver or kidney cancer. This specimen was CD4+ or CD8+ T cells sorted from blood, taken in a trial of the OX40 agonist ivuxolimab. The CDR3 DNA is TGTGCCAGCAGCCACCCCGGGGGCAGAGAGACCCAGTACTTC. This encodes CASSHPGGRETQYF.